This record covers a single TCR beta chain. Its antigen is undetermined. The source of the sample is a study of cytomegalovirus exposure and HLA in healthy donors. Study-wide context: Researchers found that roughly 81% of almost 400 genotyped donors fell within the Caucasian-associated ancestry cluster.

Germline V gene lookup returns CDR1 DFQATT and CDR2 SNEGSKA (reference sequence). This CDR3 has 11 residues. The germline V and J ends were trimmed by 3 bases and 5 bases, with 4 bases remaining between them. In the PCR, 60 Vbeta and 13 Jbeta primers were used. Only in-frame clones appear in the TCRdb table, and some are missing; sequencing was by immunoSEQ multiplex PCR. Of over 150,000 clones listed, more than 75% are singletons. Whole-study results and caveats: In vitro experiments confirmed that three CMV-associated chains were specific for CMV antigens.

This chain uses TRBV20-1 with TRBJ1-4; D call uncertain. Sequenced sample: PBMCs. The clonotype was recovered from a girl aged 2-10 years in good health and CMV-seropositive. DNA of the CDR3: TGCAGTGCTAGGGCAAATGAAAAACTGTTTTTT. Translation gives CSARANEKLFF.